This TCR beta chain was captured by sequencing in a study of neurological immune-mediated disorders. This clonotype showed up many times. Per sequencing run, 15-18 subjects together gave over 190 million TCR-beta sequences. TCRdb independently ran MiXCR on the 5' RACE reads; one entry per CDR3 protein. The table includes tens of thousands of distinct CDR3 sequences, roughly 6.3% detected once. Maryland, USA blood bank volunteers served as healthy controls. For sorted libraries, the input was 1 million CD4+ or CD8+ T cells. This CDR3 contains 12 residues. The V gene's germline CDR1 is MNHNY and CDR2 SVGAGI (reference sequence).

The sample consisted of CD4+ T cells from blood. The TCR comes from a woman in her thirties or forties in good health. The rearrangement uses TRBV6-6 and TRBJ2-5, with 7 nucleotides matching TRBD2. CDR3 loop: CACSGGLETQYF. The DNA of the CDR3 is TGTGCGTGCTCGGGGGGTTTGGAGACCCAGTACTTC.